These 16 T cell receptor beta chains originate from one sample sequenced in a study of blood T cell repertoires in COVID-19 (dated by TCRdb to about 2020). The receptor library was made with the immunoSEQ multiplex PCR assay. Drawn from immuneACCESS, this table holds only the in-frame rearrangements with V and J called that TCRdb kept. Clones are partly lost; checked studies trace under half to an unresolved V gene and leave the rest unexplained. Present in this sample are 300,000 to 400,000 clones, approximately 89% of which were seen just once. The ten largest clonotypes hold roughly 8% of the sample. Sequenced sample: peripheral blood. The origin of the receptors is a woman in her forties or fifties who had recovered from COVID-19.

The genes are TRBV2 and TRBJ1-4, with a weak D call TRBD1 (5 bases). Per the germline V gene, CDR1 is SNHLY and CDR2 is FYNNEI. There are 13 residues in the CDR3. Between the trimmed V and J ends, which lost 10 bases and 6 bases, there was a span of 15 bases. CDR3 loop: CAKTAGLDEKLFF. DNA for the CDR3: TGTGCCAAAACCGCGGGACTGGATGAAAAACTGTTTTTT.

The chain couples TRBV28 to TRBJ2-3; D possibly corresponds to TRBD1 (6 bases). Trimming pared 8 bases from V and 2 bases from J, leaving 14 bases between. Germline-derived CDR1 and CDR2 are MDHEN and SYDVKM. This CDR3 region has 14 residues. The CDR3 is CASPGGLPTDTQYF. The CDR3 coding sequence is TGTGCCAGCCCTGGGGGCCTCCCCACAGATACGCAGTATTTT.

The rearrangement uses TRBV6-5 and TRBJ2-2; D may be TRBD1 (5 bases). Germline loops: CDR1 MNHEY, CDR2 SVGAGI. This CDR3 spans 15 amino acids. V lost 5 bases to trimming and J lost 0 bases, with 10 bases between them. In nucleotides, the CDR3 is TGTGCCAGCAGTCCCACAGGACCGAACACCGGGGAGCTGTTTTTT. Its translation is CASSPTGPNTGELFF.

The chain carries TRBV9 and TRBJ2-1; 12 bases map to TRBD2. V was clipped by 0 bases and J by 0 bases; unmatched bases: 4. CDR3 length equals 18 residues. Germline lookup yields CDR1 SGDLS and CDR2 YYNGEE. As DNA, the CDR3 is TGTGCCAGCAGCGTAGAGGGACTAGCGGGTAGCTCCTACAATGAGCAGTTCTTC. As protein: CASSVEGLAGSSYNEQFF.

Only one count was recorded for this clone. The chain has TRBV29-1 and TRBJ1-1; D remains unclear. V was trimmed by 3 bases and J by 0 bases, leaving 14 bases between them. The CDR3 extends over 15 amino acids. Germline-derived CDR1 and CDR2 are SQVTM and ANQGSEA. The CDR3, as DNA: TGCAGCGTTGAGCGACCCCGAACTATGAACACTGAAGCTTTCTTT. Translated, it gives CSVERPRTMNTEAFF.

The chain employs TRBV3-1 (or the pseudogene TRBV3-2) and TRBJ2-3; unclear D gene. V was shortened by 1 base and J by 2 bases, with 7 bases between the two germline ends. The CDR3 is 14 residues long. Per germline, CDR1 LGHDT and CDR2 YNNKEL (reference sequence). CDR3 protein: CASSQGPVTDTQYF. The CDR3 DNA reads as TGTGCCAGCAGCCAAGGTCCAGTCACAGATACGCAGTATTTT.

The chain has TRBV28 and TRBJ2-7, with unresolved D. The V gene lost 2 bases and the J gene lost 6 bases, with 14 bases spanning the gap. Germline V gives CDR1 MDHEN, CDR2 SYDVKM. This CDR3 has 14 amino acids. The CDR3 nucleotides are TGTGCCAGCAGTTTAATCGGTAATCCCTCCGAGCAGTACTTC. The encoded protein is CASSLIGNPSEQYF.

The V gene is TRBV9, the J gene TRBJ2-1, with D possibly TRBD2 on 6 matching bases. V was cut by 7 bases and J by 9 bases, with 14 bases left in between. CDR3 size: 12 residues. CDR1 and CDR2 from the germline V gene are SGDLS and YYNGEE. CDR3: CASGREVSEQFF. The CDR3 bases are TGTGCCAGCGGCAGGGAGGTGAGTGAGCAGTTCTTC.

The V call is TRBV6-2 or TRBV6-3, the J call TRBJ1-6; tentatively, D is TRBD1 (6 bases). With 5 bases removed from V and 11 bases from J, the gap between germline ends came to 16 bases. Germline CDR1 reads MNHEY; CDR2 reads SVGEGT. This CDR3 has 14 residues. The CDR3 protein is CASSQQGNRTPLHF. CDR3 DNA sequence: TGTGCCAGCAGTCAACAGGGAAATCGTACACCCCTCCACTTT.

The chain uses TRBV5-6 and TRBJ2-5, with 12 bases that match TRBD1. The CDR3 runs 16 residues. The junction had 9 bases not matched to a gene; V was cut back by 4 bases and J by 5 bases. In germline, CDR1 is SGHDT, CDR2 YYEEEE. Here the CDR3 DNA reads TGTGCCAGCAGCCCCCGGGACAGGGGGCGCCGGGAGACCCAGTACTTC. Its protein product is CASSPRDRGRRETQYF.

The CDR3 bases are TGTGCCAGCAGCGCGACTAGCTACAATGAGCAGTTCTTC. This translates into CASSATSYNEQFF. V and J are TRBV11-3 and TRBJ2-1; D may be TRBD2 (6 bases). Germline V gene lookup returns CDR1 SGHNT and CDR2 YENEEA. The germline V and J ends were trimmed by 5 bases and 3 bases, with 8 bases remaining between them. The length of the CDR3 is 13 residues.

The V and J genes are TRBV19 and TRBJ1-4, with TRBD1 matching over 9 bases. Germline values: CDR1 LNHDA, CDR2 SQIVND (reference sequence). Germline trimming cut 3 bases from V and 5 bases from J; bases unmatched to any gene: 4. The CDR3 consists of 15 residues. CDR3 coding DNA: TGTGCCAGTAGTATTGGGGACAGGGAAAATGAAAAACTGTTTTTT. Its protein product is CASSIGDRENEKLFF.

The chain combines TRBV5-4 with TRBJ2-3, with D possibly TRBD2 on 6 matching bases. Germline CDR1 is SGHNT and CDR2 is YYREEE (reference sequence). V was clipped by 4 bases and J by 3 bases, with 18 bases between them. The CDR3 covers 16 residues. CDR3 DNA: TGTGCCAGCAGCCTTCCTTCGGCGGGGTTGACAGATACGCAGTATTTT. Protein: CASSLPSAGLTDTQYF.

A word on this clone: Different DNA sequences within this sample yield the same CDR3. The chain links TRBV5-4 to TRBJ1-2, with D tentatively TRBD1 (5 bases). The CDR3 spans 13 residues. The germline gives CDR1 SGHNT, CDR2 YYREEE (reference sequence). Trimming took 0 bases from V and 4 from J, leaving 7 bases between them. The CDR3 spells CASSLDGGYGYTF. The CDR3 DNA follows: TGTGCCAGCAGCTTGGACGGGGGCTATGGCTACACCTTC.

V is TRBV4-3 and J is TRBJ2-7; D may be TRBD1 (5 bases). Germline lookup yields CDR1 LGHNA and CDR2 YSLEER. This CDR3 is built from 14 residues. The V and J ends lost 4 bases and 4 bases respectively, with 14 bases between them. CDR3 sequence reads: CASSLTTVSYEQYF. CDR3 in DNA: TGCGCCAGCAGCCTAACGACAGTGAGTTACGAGCAGTACTTC.

This clone showed up just once. V and J are TRBV7-9 and TRBJ2-5; weak D call: TRBD2 (9 bases). This CDR3 has 16 residues. The V gene's germline CDR1 is SEHNR and CDR2 FQNEAQ (reference sequence). Trimming stripped 2 bases from V and 5 bases from J, with 18 bases between. The CDR3 nucleotides read TGTGCCAGCAGCTTAACAGGGGGACTAGCAGGGGAGACCCAGTACTTC. Amino acids: CASSLTGGLAGETQYF.